This TCR beta chain was sequenced in a study of T-cell reconstitution after alpha-beta-depleted transplantation in children. Regarding the study as a whole: Surviving thymic progenitors and recipient T cells were the source of high TCRbeta diversity at day 60 in some patients.

This clonotype was counted only a few times. Antigen specificity is unknown. For TCRbeta, the library was prepared with unique molecular identifiers. TCRdb processed the PCR reads anew with MiXCR; each CDR3 protein has one entry. In the table there are 700,000 to 950,000 distinct CDR3 sequences, about 15% of which are singletons. The TCR was taken from a male patient younger than 18 who had a stem cell transplant for acute lymphoblastic leukemia, so the T cells may come from the graft donor. The material sequenced was PBMCs, mostly from graft donor cells, taken 360 days after TCRalphabeta/CD19-depleted stem cell transplant.

The CDR3 loop reads CASSFRDRHFSGYTF. The CDR3 bases are TGCGCCAGCAGCTTTCGGGACAGGCATTTCAGTGGCTACACCTTC. This sequence joins TRBV5-1 and TRBJ1-2, with TRBD1 matching over 8 bases. Germline assignment: CDR1 SGHRS and CDR2 YFSETQ. V was clipped by 2 bases and J by 7 bases; unmatched bases: 10. This CDR3 has 15 amino acids.